The source of this T cell receptor (beta chain) is a study of T cells after yellow fever vaccination. The ends lost 1 base at V and 10 bases at J; junction bases unmatched: 7. Germline-derived CDR1 and CDR2 are KGHSH and LQKENI. The length of the CDR3 is 15 residues. Template-switching 5'RACE yielded the TCR cDNA; a universal primer site and UMIs were added in the process. MiXCR, applied by TCRdb to the 5' RACE reads, yields one record per CDR3 protein. The sample gives some 500,000 distinct CDR3 sequences, roughly 12% of which show up once; more than 13% is in the top ten. The chain is built from TRBV18 and TRBJ1-6; 7 bases are a match to TRBD1. This sequence was found in a young man who received the YFV17D yellow fever vaccine. The specimen was PBMCs, collected on the day of the yellow fever booster vaccination. The CDR3 coding sequence is TGTGCCAGCTCACCACGAAGGGACAGCAAATCACCCCTCCACTTT. Its protein is CASSPRRDSKSPLHF.